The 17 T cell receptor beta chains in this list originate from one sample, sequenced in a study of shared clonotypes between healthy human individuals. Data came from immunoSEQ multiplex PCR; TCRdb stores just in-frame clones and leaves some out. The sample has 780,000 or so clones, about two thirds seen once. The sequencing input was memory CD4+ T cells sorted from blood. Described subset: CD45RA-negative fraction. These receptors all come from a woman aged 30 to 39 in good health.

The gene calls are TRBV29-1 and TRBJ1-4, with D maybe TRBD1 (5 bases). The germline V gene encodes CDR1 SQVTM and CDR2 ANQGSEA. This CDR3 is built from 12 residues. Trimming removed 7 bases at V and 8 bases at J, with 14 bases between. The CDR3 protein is CSAGREREKLFF. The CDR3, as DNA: TGCAGCGCGGGACGGGAGAGGGAAAAACTGTTTTTT.

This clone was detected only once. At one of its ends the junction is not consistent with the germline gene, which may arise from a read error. This CDR3 is CASSLVGTASVF. DNA for the CDR3: TGTGCCAGCAGCTTAGTAGGGACCGCTAGTGTCTTC. This rearrangement joins TRBV7-8 to TRBJ2-1; D may correspond to TRBD1 or TRBD2 (5 bases each). The CDR3 sequence is 12 residues long. Germline V CDR1 and CDR2: SGHVS, FQNEAQ. The variable domain in full, with the rest retrieved from reference TRBV7-8 and TRBJ2-1, is GAGVSQSPRYKVAKRGQDVALRCDPISGHVSLFWYQQALGQGPEFLTYFQNEAQLDKSGLPSDRFFAERPEGSVSTLKIQRTQQEDSAVYLCASSLVGTASVFGPGTRLTVL.

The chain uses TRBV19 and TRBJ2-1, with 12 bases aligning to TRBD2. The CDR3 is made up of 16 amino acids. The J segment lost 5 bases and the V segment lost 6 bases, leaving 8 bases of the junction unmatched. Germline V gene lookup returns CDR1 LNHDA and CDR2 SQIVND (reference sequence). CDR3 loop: CASRVRLAGAHNEQFF. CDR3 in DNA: TGTGCCAGTAGGGTCCGACTAGCGGGAGCCCACAATGAGCAGTTCTTC.

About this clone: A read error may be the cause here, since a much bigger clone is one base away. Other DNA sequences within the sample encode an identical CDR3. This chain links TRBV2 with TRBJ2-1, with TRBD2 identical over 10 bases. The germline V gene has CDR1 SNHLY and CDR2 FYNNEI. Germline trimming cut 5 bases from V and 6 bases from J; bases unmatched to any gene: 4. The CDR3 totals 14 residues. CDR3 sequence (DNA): TGTGCCAGCAGTCGGCTAGCGGGAGTCAATGAGCAGTTCTTC. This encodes CASSRLAGVNEQFF.

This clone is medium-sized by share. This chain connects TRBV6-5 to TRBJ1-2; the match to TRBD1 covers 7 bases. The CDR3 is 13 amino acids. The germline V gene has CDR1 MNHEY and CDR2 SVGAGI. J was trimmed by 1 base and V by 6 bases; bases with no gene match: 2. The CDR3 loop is CASSRDSNYGYTF. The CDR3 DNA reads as TGTGCCAGCAGCCGGGACAGTAACTATGGCTACACCTTC.

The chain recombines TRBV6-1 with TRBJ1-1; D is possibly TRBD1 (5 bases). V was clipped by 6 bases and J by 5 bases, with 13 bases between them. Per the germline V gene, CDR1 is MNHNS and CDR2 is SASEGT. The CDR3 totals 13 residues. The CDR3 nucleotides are TGTGCCAGCAGACCGCCGGGGGGGACTGAAGCTTTCTTT. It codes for CASRPPGGTEAFF.

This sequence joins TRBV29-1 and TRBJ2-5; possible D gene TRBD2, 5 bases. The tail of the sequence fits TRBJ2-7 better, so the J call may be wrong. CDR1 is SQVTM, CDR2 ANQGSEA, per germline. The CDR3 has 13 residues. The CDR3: CSVETEETYEQYF. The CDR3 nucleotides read TGCAGCGTTGAAACGGAGGAAACCTACGAGCAGTACTTC.

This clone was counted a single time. As DNA, the CDR3 is TGTGCCAGCAGTTTAAGGACTAGCGCCTACAATGAGCAGTTCTTC. Its protein product is CASSLRTSAYNEQFF. This rearrangement joins TRBV27 to TRBJ2-1; 9 bases align to TRBD2. J gave up 2 bases and V 2 bases, and 1 base lay outside the gene matches. From germline, CDR1 is MNHEY and CDR2 SMNVEV (reference sequence). CDR3 size: 15 residues.

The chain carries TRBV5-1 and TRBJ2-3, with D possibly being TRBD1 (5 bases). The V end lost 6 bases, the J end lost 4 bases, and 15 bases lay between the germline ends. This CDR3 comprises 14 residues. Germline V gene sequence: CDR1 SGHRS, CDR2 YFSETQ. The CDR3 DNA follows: TGCGCCAGCATAGGTGACAGTGCGGCAGATACGCAGTATTTT. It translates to CASIGDSAADTQYF.

The CDR3 here is CASSVGGGYTF. The CDR3 nucleotides read TGTGCCAGCAGTGTAGGGGGAGGCTACACCTTC. This chain uses TRBV2 with TRBJ1-2; maybe TRBD1 (6 bases). Trimming took off 4 bases at V and 8 bases at J, with 8 bases between the two ends. In germline, CDR1 is SNHLY, CDR2 FYNNEI. CDR3 size: 11 residues.

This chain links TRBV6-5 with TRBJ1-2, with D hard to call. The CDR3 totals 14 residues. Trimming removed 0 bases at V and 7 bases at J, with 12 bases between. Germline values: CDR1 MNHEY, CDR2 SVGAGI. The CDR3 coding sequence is TGTGCCAGCAGTTACTCGGGCAGTAGGTCTGGCTACACCTTC. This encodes CASSYSGSRSGYTF.

Here the CDR3 reads CASSPFGGGGVSNEQFF. The CDR3 DNA follows: TGTGCCAGCAGCCCGTTTGGGGGCGGAGGTGTCTCCAATGAGCAGTTCTTC. This chain joins TRBV7-6 and TRBJ2-1; a weak D match, TRBD1 (6 bases). Germline loops: CDR1 SGHVS, CDR2 FNYEAQ. V shed 5 bases and J shed 6 bases, with 23 bases lying between them. This CDR3 contains 17 residues.

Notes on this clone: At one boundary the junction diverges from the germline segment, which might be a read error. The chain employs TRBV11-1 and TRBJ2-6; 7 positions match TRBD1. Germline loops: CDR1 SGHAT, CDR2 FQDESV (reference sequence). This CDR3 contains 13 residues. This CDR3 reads CASRTTGVNVLTF. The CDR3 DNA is TGTGCCAGCAGGACAACAGGGGTCAACGTCCTGACTTTC.

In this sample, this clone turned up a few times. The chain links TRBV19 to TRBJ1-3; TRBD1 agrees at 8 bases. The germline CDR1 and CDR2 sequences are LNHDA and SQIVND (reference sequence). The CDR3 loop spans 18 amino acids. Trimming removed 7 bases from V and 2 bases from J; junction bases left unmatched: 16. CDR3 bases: TGTGCCAGTAACCCGGGACAGGATCGGATCGGGGCTGGAAACACCATATATTTT. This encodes CASNPGQDRIGAGNTIYF.

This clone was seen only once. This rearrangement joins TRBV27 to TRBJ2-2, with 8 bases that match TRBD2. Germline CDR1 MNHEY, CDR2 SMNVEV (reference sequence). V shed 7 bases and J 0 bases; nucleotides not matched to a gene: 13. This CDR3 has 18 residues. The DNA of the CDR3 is TGTGCCAGCATTGAGAGGGCGGGAGGAATCCCGAACACCGGGGAGCTGTTTTTT. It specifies CASIERAGGIPNTGELFF.

For the CDR3, the DNA is TGCAGCGGTTGGACTAGCGAGTACCAAGAGACCCAGTACTTC. Amino acids: CSGWTSEYQETQYF. The chain joins TRBV29-1 to TRBJ2-5, with TRBD2 matching 9 bases. The CDR3 has 14 amino acids. Germline V gene sequence: CDR1 SQVTM, CDR2 ANQGSEA. The ends lost 7 bases at V and 0 bases at J; junction bases unmatched: 6. Combining the CDR3 with reference TRBV29-1 and TRBJ2-5 gives the whole variable domain SAVISQKPSRDICQRGTSLTIQCQVDSQVTMMFWYRQQPGQSLTLIATANQGSEATYESGFVIDKFPISRPNLTFSTLTVSNMSPEDSSIYLCSGWTSEYQETQYFGPGTRLLVL.

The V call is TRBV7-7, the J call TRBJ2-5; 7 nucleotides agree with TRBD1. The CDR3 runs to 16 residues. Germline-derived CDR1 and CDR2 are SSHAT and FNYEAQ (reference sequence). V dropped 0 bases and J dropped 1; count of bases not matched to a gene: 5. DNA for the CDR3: TGTGCCAGCAGCTTAGCGCCAGGGACAGCCCAAGAGACCCAGTACTTC. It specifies CASSLAPGTAQETQYF.